The 28 T cell receptor beta chains in this list originate from one sample, sequenced in a study of OX40 agonist ivuxolimab in advanced cancers. Profiled with immunoSEQ multiplex PCR; TCRdb holds only in-frame clones, not every one. Found here are 60,000 to 90,000 clones, 90% of them singletons; the top ten hold around 0.35%. Sequenced material: CD4+ or CD8+ T cells sorted from blood, taken in a trial of the OX40 agonist ivuxolimab. The receptors come from an adult with an advanced solid tumor such as melanoma, head and neck, liver or kidney cancer.

The J gene is TRBJ2-1, the V gene TRBV7-2; 9 nucleotides line up with TRBD2. CDR1 is SGHTA, CDR2 FQGNSA, per germline. J lost 7 bases, V lost 1 base, and 11 bases had no gene match. This CDR3 comprises 17 residues. The CDR3 bases are TGTGCCAGCAGCTTAGTTTCGGGACTAGCTTCTGCGAATGAGCAGTTCTTC. The encoded protein is CASSLVSGLASANEQFF.

A single count supports this clone. For the CDR3, the DNA is TGTGCCAGCAGCTTAGAAGGCCTGACTCTCTATAATTCACCCCTCCACTTT. This sequence encodes CASSLEGLTLYNSPLHF. This chain uses TRBV7-9 with TRBJ1-6, with D uncertain. Per the germline V gene, CDR1 is SEHNR and CDR2 is FQNEAQ (reference sequence). V was clipped by 1 base and J by 3 bases, with 13 bases between them. The CDR3 runs to 17 residues.

The chain uses TRBV4-1 and TRBJ2-1; the D gene is possibly TRBD1 (5 bases). The CDR3 totals 14 residues. The V and J ends lost 0 bases and 10 bases respectively, with 13 bases between them. Germline CDR1 MGHRA, CDR2 YSYEKL. The CDR3 DNA reads as TGCGCCAGCAGCCAAGAGGACATTTCCAGGGAGCAGTTCTTC. Its translation: CASSQEDISREQFF.

The CDR3 DNA is TGTGCCAGCTCACCACCTGACACCACTATAGAGACCCAGTACTTC. It specifies CASSPPDTTIETQYF. The chain couples TRBV18 to TRBJ2-5, with D uncertain. The CDR3 is 15 residues long. V dropped 0 bases and J dropped 4 bases, with 12 bases sitting between them. The germline CDR1 and CDR2 sequences are KGHSH and LQKENI.

The genes are TRBV27 and TRBJ1-1, with D possibly TRBD1 on 5 matching bases. CDR3 length equals 15 residues. Germline V gene data show CDR1 as MNHEY and CDR2 as SMNVEV (reference sequence). Trimming removed 5 bases from V and 2 bases from J, with 15 bases in between. CDR3 loop: CASSQFRVGNTEAFF. CDR3 nucleotides: TGTGCCAGCAGTCAGTTCAGGGTTGGCAACACTGAAGCTTTCTTT.

This clone was counted a single time. V is TRBV19 and J is TRBJ2-5; tentative D call: TRBD2 (6 bases). The closer fit of TRBJ2-7 to the DNA end suggests the J call may be wrong. This CDR3 contains 16 residues. CDR1 is LNHDA and CDR2 is SQIVND in the germline V gene (reference sequence). The CDR3 DNA reads TGTGCCAGTAGTGGAGGGGCAGGGACTTACTCCTACGAGCAGTACTTC. Translating gives CASSGGAGTYSYEQYF.

In nucleotides, the CDR3 is TGTGCCATCAGTGATCAGGGACCTCGGAGCAATCAGCCCCAGCATTTT. Translation gives CAISDQGPRSNQPQHF. The chain couples TRBV10-3 to TRBJ1-5; D perhaps matches TRBD1 (5 bases). CDR1 is ENHRY and CDR2 is SYGVKD in the germline V gene. With 3 bases removed from V and 1 base from J, the gap between germline ends came to 13 bases. CDR3 length: 16 amino acids.

The V and J genes are TRBV27 and TRBJ2-3, with TRBD1 matching over 9 bases. Losses at the gene ends were 0 bases for V and 4 bases for J; bases not matched to a gene: 2. This CDR3 comprises 15 residues. CDR1 and CDR2 from the germline V gene are MNHEY and SMNVEV (reference sequence). The CDR3 sequence: CASSLSRTGADTQYF. The CDR3 coding sequence is TGTGCCAGCAGTTTATCCAGGACAGGGGCAGATACGCAGTATTTT.

The gene calls are TRBV7-2 and TRBJ1-2, with D unresolved. The CDR3 is made up of 13 amino acids. Germline CDR1 SGHTA, CDR2 FQGNSA. The V gene lost 0 bases and the J gene lost 4 bases, with 6 bases spanning the gap. The CDR3 spells CASSLAPLYGYTF. CDR3 in DNA: TGTGCCAGCAGCTTAGCCCCTCTCTATGGCTACACCTTC.

The chain uses TRBV27 and TRBJ2-1; the match to TRBD2 covers 8 bases. The CDR3 extends over 16 amino acids. The V segment lost 5 bases and the J segment 1 base; nucleotides outside the gene matches: 7. In germline, CDR1 is MNHEY, CDR2 SMNVEV (reference sequence). The CDR3 spells CASSNLAGGSYNEQFF. In DNA, the CDR3 is TGTGCCAGCAGTAACCTAGCGGGCGGGTCCTACAATGAGCAGTTCTTC.

This chain connects TRBV5-1 to TRBJ2-1, with TRBD2 matching 8 bases. Germline V gives CDR1 SGHRS, CDR2 YFSETQ. CDR3 length: 15 residues. J gave up 2 bases and V 0 bases, and 1 base lay outside the gene matches. The CDR3 DNA reads TGCGCCAGCAGCTTGGTTAGCGGGGCCTACAATGAGCAGTTCTTC. Amino acids: CASSLVSGAYNEQFF.

The chain couples TRBV2 to TRBJ1-1; D uncertain. V was cut by 8 bases and J by 2 bases, with 3 bases left in between. CDR1 is SNHLY, CDR2 FYNNEI, per germline. There are 10 residues in the CDR3. In DNA form, the CDR3 reads TGTGCCAGCGGAAACACTGAAGCTTTCTTT. Protein: CASGNTEAFF.

The rearrangement joins TRBV6-6 to TRBJ2-7; weak D call: TRBD2 (5 bases). The ends were cut back, 5 bases at V and 3 bases at J, with 11 bases in the middle. The length of the CDR3 is 13 residues. Germline V gene lookup returns CDR1 MNHNY and CDR2 SVGAGI (reference sequence). The CDR3 bases are TGTGCCAGCAGTCCGCCGGGGTTCTACGAGCAGTACTTC. It encodes CASSPPGFYEQYF.

The V and J genes are TRBV6-1 and TRBJ2-1; D is unclear. Trimming took off 2 bases at V and 0 bases at J, with 8 bases between the two ends. CDR1 is MNHNS, CDR2 SASEGT, per germline. The CDR3 is 15 residues long. The CDR3 here is CASSELGSSYNEQFF. The CDR3 coding sequence is TGTGCCAGCAGTGAACTCGGTAGCTCCTACAATGAGCAGTTCTTC.

The rearrangement joins TRBV7-8 to TRBJ2-7; TRBD1 matches at 8 bases. Trimming took 1 base from V and 5 from J; bases not matched to a gene: 7. The CDR3 is made up of 15 amino acids. Germline V gene lookup returns CDR1 SGHVS and CDR2 FQNEAQ. The CDR3 protein is CASSLVETGEDEQYF. The CDR3 DNA sequence: TGTGCCAGCAGCTTAGTCGAGACAGGGGAGGACGAGCAGTACTTC.

This clone occurred a few times. The chain couples TRBV5-8 to TRBJ2-7; D not certain. The CDR3 loop spans 15 amino acids. The germline V gene encodes CDR1 SGHTS and CDR2 YDEGEE. Trimming took 1 base from V and 4 from J, leaving 15 bases between them. DNA of the CDR3: TGTGCCAGCAGCTTGCACAGACCCACAAGGTACGAGCAGTACTTC. This codes for CASSLHRPTRYEQYF.

The chain is built from TRBV6-1 and TRBJ1-6, with 7 nucleotides matching TRBD1. The J segment lost 6 bases and the V segment lost 3 bases, leaving 11 bases of the junction unmatched. Germline assignment: CDR1 MNHNS and CDR2 SASEGT. The CDR3 extends over 17 amino acids. CDR3 protein: CASSDPLGTAPNSPLHF. For the CDR3, the DNA is TGTGCCAGCAGTGATCCATTGGGGACAGCCCCTAATTCACCCCTCCACTTT.

This clone has only one observation. The chain carries TRBV7-2 and TRBJ2-5; a possible D gene is TRBD1 (6 bases). V was pared by 3 bases and J by 5 bases, with 16 bases between. CDR1 SGHTA and CDR2 FQGNSA come from the germline V gene. The CDR3 loop spans 15 amino acids. The CDR3 DNA reads as TGTGCCAGCAGCTTGGCAGCAGGGGTTTCGGAGACCCAGTACTTC. Translating it yields CASSLAAGVSETQYF.

V is TRBV5-8 and J is TRBJ1-1; D is unclear. V was shortened by 2 bases and J by 9 bases, with 23 bases between the two germline ends. This CDR3 has 16 amino acids. Looked up from germline, CDR1 is SGHTS and CDR2 is YDEGEE. CDR3 amino acids: CASSLDWFQAQPKAFF. As DNA, the CDR3 is TGTGCCAGCAGCTTAGATTGGTTCCAGGCCCAACCAAAAGCTTTCTTT.

The chain has TRBV7-2 and TRBJ2-5; no firm D call. CDR1 is SGHTA, CDR2 FQGNSA, per germline. The V end lost 3 bases, the J end lost 3 bases, and 8 bases lay between the germline ends. The CDR3 totals 13 residues. The CDR3 region is CASSLGQKETQYF. The DNA of the CDR3 is TGTGCCAGCAGCTTGGGCCAGAAAGAGACCCAGTACTTC.

The rearrangement uses TRBV14 and TRBJ1-4; tentatively, D is TRBD1 (5 bases). Trimming took 6 bases from V and 0 from J, leaving 11 bases between them. Per germline, CDR1 SGHDN and CDR2 FVKESK. CDR3 length equals 15 residues. Here the CDR3 DNA reads TGTGCCAGCAGTTTCGGGGGATCAACTAATGAAAAACTGTTTTTT. Protein sequence: CASSFGGSTNEKLFF.

The V call is TRBV6-6, the J call TRBJ1-1; 7 nucleotides align to TRBD1. CDR1 and CDR2 (germline): MNHNY, SVGAGI (reference sequence). This CDR3 has 16 amino acids. The ends lost 6 bases at V and 0 bases at J; junction bases unmatched: 10. CDR3 sequence (DNA): TGTGCCAGCAGCAACACAGGGGTCCCCATGAACACTGAAGCTTTCTTT. Its translation: CASSNTGVPMNTEAFF.

The V call is TRBV15, the J call TRBJ2-2; no clear D gene. Trimming cost V 0 bases and J 1 base, with 3 bases left between them. Germline V lookup: CDR1 LNHNV, CDR2 YYDKDF (reference sequence). CDR3 length: 14 residues. The CDR3 sequence is CATSRERNTGELFF. Here the CDR3 DNA reads TGTGCCACCAGCAGAGAGAGGAACACCGGGGAGCTGTTTTTT.

V is TRBV14 and J is TRBJ2-3; possible D gene TRBD1, 5 bases. V was pared by 0 bases and J by 3 bases, with 16 bases between. The length of the CDR3 is 17 residues. Per the germline V gene, CDR1 is SGHDN and CDR2 is FVKESK. CDR3 sequence: CASSQDLGAGQTDTQYF. The CDR3 DNA follows: TGTGCCAGCAGCCAAGATTTAGGGGCAGGTCAAACAGATACGCAGTATTTT.

CDR3 nucleotide sequence: TGTGCCAGCTCATCCACAAGGCAAGGAGGGGAGCTGTTTTTT. As protein: CASSSTRQGGELFF. V and J are TRBV18 and TRBJ2-2; D uncertain. The V end was cut by 5 bases, the J end by 8 bases, with 15 bases between. In germline, CDR1 is KGHSH, CDR2 LQKENI. CDR3 length: 14 residues. Together with reference TRBV18 and TRBJ2-2, the CDR3 gives the full variable domain: NAGVMQNPRHLVRRRGQEARLRCSPMKGHSHVYWYRQLPEEGLKFMVYLQKENIIDESGMPKERFSAEFPKEGPSILRIQQVVRGDSAAYFCASSSTRQGGELFFGEGSRLTVL.

The chain employs TRBV10-3 and TRBJ2-2; perhaps TRBD1 as D (6 bases). CDR3 length: 14 residues. The ends were cut back, 3 bases at V and 3 bases at J, with 8 bases in the middle. The V gene's germline CDR1 is ENHRY and CDR2 SYGVKD. In DNA, the CDR3 is TGTGCCATCAGTGAACAGGGAGACACCGGGGAGCTGTTTTTT. Protein sequence: CAISEQGDTGELFF.

The V gene is TRBV6-5, the J gene TRBJ2-3, with 12 bases fitting TRBD2. The CDR3 has 15 amino acids. The germline CDR1 and CDR2 sequences are MNHEY and SVGAGI. V shed 6 bases and J 8 bases; nucleotides not matched to a gene: 9. This CDR3 is CASRRLAGVGVTQYF. The CDR3 bases are TGTGCCAGCAGGAGACTAGCGGGGGTTGGCGTTACGCAGTATTTT.

This CDR3 is CATFRGGDGDTQYF. The CDR3 nucleotides read TGTGCCACCTTCAGAGGGGGGGATGGAGATACGCAGTATTTT. The chain has TRBV15 and TRBJ2-3, with a tentative D call TRBD2 (7 bases). V was pared by 8 bases and J by 5 bases, with 17 bases between. CDR3 length: 14 amino acids. Germline V gives CDR1 LNHNV, CDR2 YYDKDF (reference sequence).